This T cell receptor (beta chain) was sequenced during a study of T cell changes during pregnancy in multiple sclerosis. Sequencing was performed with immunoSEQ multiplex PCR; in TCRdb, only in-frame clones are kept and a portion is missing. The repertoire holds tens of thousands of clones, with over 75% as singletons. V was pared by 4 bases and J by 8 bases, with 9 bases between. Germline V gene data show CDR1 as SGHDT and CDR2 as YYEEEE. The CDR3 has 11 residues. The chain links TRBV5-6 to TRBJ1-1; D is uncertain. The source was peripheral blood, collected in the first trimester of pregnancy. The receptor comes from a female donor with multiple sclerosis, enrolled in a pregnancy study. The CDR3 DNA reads TGTGCCAGCAGCCGACTGTTGGAAGCTTTCTTT. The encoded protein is CASSRLLEAFF.